This T cell receptor (beta chain) was captured in a study of vaccination effects on CD4 cells after COVID-19. Study-wide background: After the second dose, samples were taken at median day 72.

Clones were read by immunoSEQ multiplex PCR, and TCRdb kept only the in-frame ones, dropping some. Among tens of thousands of clones listed, roughly 70% were seen once. Antigen-specific CD4+ T cells were first expanded with viral peptide pools by the ViraFEST assay and only then sequenced. Subsequent to a culture period of about nine days, CD4+ T cells were isolated. Of the BNT162b2 and mRNA-1273 vaccines, participants received two doses of one or the other. V shed 8 bases and J shed 0 bases, with 8 bases lying between them. There are 12 residues in the CDR3. The V gene's germline CDR1 is SNHLY and CDR2 FYNNEI. Points on this clone: The antigen is unknown.

The sequenced sample was CD4+ T cells from PBMCs cultured with HCoV-NL63 spike peptides, obtained after COVID-19 vaccination. The clonotype originates from a human donor who received a COVID-19 vaccine. J is TRBJ2-7 and V is TRBV2; D unresolved. The CDR3 protein is CASGRTSYEQYF. The CDR3 DNA sequence: TGTGCCAGCGGTAGGACCTCCTACGAGCAGTACTTC.